This is a list of T cell receptor beta chains from one sample in a study of T cells after yellow fever vaccination. TCRdb re-called the 5' RACE reads with MiXCR, one entry per CDR3 protein. The sample records 100,000 to 150,000 distinct CDR3 sequences, around 15% being singletons. Material: CD8+ T cells sorted from PBMCs, obtained 5 days after the yellow fever booster vaccination. The receptors here all came from a man between 18 and 29 years old who received the YFV17D yellow fever vaccine. CDR3s include the opening cysteine and the closing phenylalanine or tryptophan. Each record gives: clone size, D gene, V gene, J gene, CDR3 DNA, CDR3 protein. The D gene is left open where the match is weak. Clone size is shown for a subset of rows, as once, few, many or a class of expanded clone.

size: NA; D: TRBD1; V: TRBV4-2; J: TRBJ2-7; DNA: TGTGCCAGCAGCCTTGGAGACAGGGGGGTCTACGAGCAGTACTTC; CDR3: CASSLGDRGVYEQYF
size: few; D: TRBD2; V: TRBV4-1; J: TRBJ2-3; DNA: TGCGCCAGCAGCCCTCGGACTAGCGGGGCTACAGATACGCAGTATTTT; CDR3: CASSPRTSGATDTQYF
size: NA; D: NA; V: TRBV4-3; J: TRBJ1-1; DNA: TGCGCCAGCAGCCACGATATACCGCAGAAAATGAACACTGAAGCTTTCTTT; CDR3: CASSHDIPQKMNTEAFF
size: few; D: TRBD1; V: TRBV12-3/TRBV12-4; J: TRBJ2-6; DNA: TGTGCCAGCAGGACTACAGGGGGCCCTGGGGCCAACGTCCTGACTTTC; CDR3: CASRTTGGPGANVLTF
size: NA; D: NA; V: TRBV20-1; J: TRBJ2-2; DNA: TGCAGTGCTAGGCGGGACAGAAACACCGGGGAGCTGTTTTTT; CDR3: CSARRDRNTGELFF
size: many; D: TRBD1; V: TRBV12-5; J: TRBJ2-5; DNA: TGTGCTAGTGGTTTGACAGGGGGCTCCCAAGAGACCCAGTACTTC; CDR3: CASGLTGGSQETQYF
size: few; D: NA; V: TRBV7-2; J: TRBJ2-5; DNA: TGTGCCAGCAGCTCACTACCAGACAGGGAGGAAGAGACCCAGTACTTC; CDR3: CASSSLPDREEETQYF
size: few; D: TRBD1; V: TRBV3-1; J: TRBJ2-1; DNA: TGTGCCAGCAGCCAAGATGGGCAGGGGGTCTTCAATGAGCAGTTCTTC; CDR3: CASSQDGQGVFNEQFF
size: few; D: NA; V: TRBV9; J: TRBJ2-1; DNA: TGTGCCAGCAGCGAAGGGGGAATCAATGAGCAGTTCTTC; CDR3: CASSEGGINEQFF
size: NA; D: TRBD2; V: TRBV25-1; J: TRBJ2-1; DNA: TGTGCCAGCAGTGAGGGACTAAATGAGCAGTTCTTC; CDR3: CASSEGLNEQFF
size: few; D: NA; V: TRBV7-9; J: TRBJ1-1; DNA: TGTGCCAGCAGCTTAGGGACTGGGGAAGCTTTCTTT; CDR3: CASSLGTGEAFF
size: NA; D: NA; V: TRBV10-3; J: TRBJ2-1; DNA: TGTGCCATCAAGGAGGCTACACGTAACAATGAGCAGTTCTTC; CDR3: CAIKEATRNNEQFF
size: NA; D: NA; V: TRBV6-2/TRBV6-3; J: TRBJ1-1; DNA: TGTGCCAGCAGTTCAGTACTCTCCCGGGAGATGAACACTGAAGCTTTCTTT; CDR3: CASSSVLSREMNTEAFF
size: few; D: NA; V: TRBV18; J: TRBJ2-7; DNA: TGTGCCAGCTCACCGCTCCCTGGGGCGGGCCTCTCCTACGAGCAGTACTTC; CDR3: CASSPLPGAGLSYEQYF
size: few; D: TRBD1; V: TRBV7-3; J: TRBJ1-2; DNA: TGTGCCAGCAGCTTTTCCGGGACAGGGGTGTATGGCTACACCTTC; CDR3: CASSFSGTGVYGYTF
size: few; D: TRBD1; V: TRBV23-1; J: TRBJ1-5; DNA: TGCGCCAGACTTCTTGGACAGGGACAGAATCAGCCCCAGCATTTT; CDR3: CARLLGQGQNQPQHF
size: NA; D: NA; V: TRBV6-2/TRBV6-3; J: TRBJ1-2; DNA: TGTGCCAGCAGTTCCCTGGACGGAACAAACTATGGCTACACCTTC; CDR3: CASSSLDGTNYGYTF
size: NA; D: NA; V: TRBV5-1; J: TRBJ2-7; DNA: TGCGCCAGCCACGTCGGTGTGGCCGGAACCTACGAGCAGTACTTC; CDR3: CASHVGVAGTYEQYF
size: NA; D: NA; V: TRBV14; J: TRBJ1-1; DNA: TGTGCCAGCACTCAAAAGGCAGGCTGGAACACTGAAGCTTTCTTT; CDR3: CASTQKAGWNTEAFF
size: NA; D: NA; V: TRBV12-3/TRBV12-4; J: TRBJ1-6; DNA: TGTGCCAGCAGGGCTGGACAGTCAAATTCACCCCTCCACTTT; CDR3: CASRAGQSNSPLHF
size: NA; D: NA; V: TRBV4-3; J: TRBJ2-7; DNA: TGCGCCAGCAGCCAAGATAGCGGAGGTCCGCCCTCCTACGAGCAGTACTTC; CDR3: CASSQDSGGPPSYEQYF
size: few; D: NA; V: TRBV20-1; J: TRBJ1-4; DNA: TGCAGTGCTAGAGGGGTGGCAACTAATGAAAAACTGTTTTTT; CDR3: CSARGVATNEKLFF
size: NA; D: NA; V: TRBV11-3; J: TRBJ2-3; DNA: TGTGCCAGCAGCTCGTACAGGGACACAGATACGCAGTATTTT; CDR3: CASSSYRDTDTQYF
size: few; D: NA; V: TRBV6-4; J: TRBJ2-3; DNA: TGTGCCAGCAGTGACGGGGCCGGGGGTGCAGATACGCAGTATTTT; CDR3: CASSDGAGGADTQYF
size: NA; D: NA; V: TRBV4-1; J: TRBJ1-6; DNA: TGCGCCAGCAGCCGAGGACCGCGCTCCTATAATTCACCCCTCCACTTT; CDR3: CASSRGPRSYNSPLHF
size: few; D: NA; V: TRBV12-3/TRBV12-4; J: TRBJ2-7; DNA: TGTGCCAGCAGTTATCACAGAACGAGAGAGCAGTACTTC; CDR3: CASSYHRTREQYF
size: few; D: NA; V: TRBV4-3; J: TRBJ2-5; DNA: TGCGCCAGCAGCCAAGGGGTGGGGGTCCAAGAGACCCAGTACTTC; CDR3: CASSQGVGVQETQYF
size: many; D: TRBD1; V: TRBV4-3; J: TRBJ1-2; DNA: TGCGCCAGCAGCCAAGATCGAGGGGGCGGAAATGGCTACACCTTC; CDR3: CASSQDRGGGNGYTF
size: few; D: NA; V: TRBV4-3; J: TRBJ1-1; DNA: TGCGCCAGCAGCCAAGAATGGGGGGCTGAAGCTTTCTTT; CDR3: CASSQEWGAEAFF
size: NA; D: TRBD1; V: TRBV7-2; J: TRBJ1-2; DNA: TGTGCCAGCAGCTTAGCGAGGGGGCTGGAAGGCTACACCTTC; CDR3: CASSLARGLEGYTF
size: NA; D: NA; V: TRBV7-2; J: TRBJ2-1; DNA: TGTGCCAGCAGCTTAGGGGCGGGGCAGAACAATGAGCAGTTCTTC; CDR3: CASSLGAGQNNEQFF
size: few; D: TRBD1; V: TRBV12-3/TRBV12-4; J: TRBJ2-1; DNA: TGTGCCAGCAGTTTAACGGACAGGGCGGGGTATGAGCAGTTCTTC; CDR3: CASSLTDRAGYEQFF
size: few; D: NA; V: TRBV28; J: TRBJ2-3; DNA: TGTGCCAGCAGTTCCTTAGGAGGGAGCACAGATACGCAGTATTTT; CDR3: CASSSLGGSTDTQYF
size: NA; D: NA; V: TRBV20-1; J: TRBJ1-2; DNA: TGCAGTGCTTTGGGACTTGGTTCCTATGGCTACACCTTC; CDR3: CSALGLGSYGYTF